This T cell receptor beta chain was captured in a study of blood T cell repertoires in COVID-19. The CDR3 consists of 12 residues. With 8 bases removed from V and 5 bases from J, the gap between germline ends came to 12 bases. Germline loops: CDR1 LNHDA, CDR2 SQIVND (reference sequence). Libraries were prepared by immunoSEQ multiplex PCR; TCRdb keeps only in-frame clonotypes and omits some of them. The sample lists 30,000 or so clones; 80% to 90% were seen once. Sample: peripheral blood. The rearrangement links TRBV19 to TRBJ1-2, with no clear D. This sequence originates from a human donor in a cohort sampled during active COVID-19. The CDR3 DNA is TGTGCCAGTCGGGGTGGTCCGTATGGCTACACCTTC. As protein: CASRGGPYGYTF.